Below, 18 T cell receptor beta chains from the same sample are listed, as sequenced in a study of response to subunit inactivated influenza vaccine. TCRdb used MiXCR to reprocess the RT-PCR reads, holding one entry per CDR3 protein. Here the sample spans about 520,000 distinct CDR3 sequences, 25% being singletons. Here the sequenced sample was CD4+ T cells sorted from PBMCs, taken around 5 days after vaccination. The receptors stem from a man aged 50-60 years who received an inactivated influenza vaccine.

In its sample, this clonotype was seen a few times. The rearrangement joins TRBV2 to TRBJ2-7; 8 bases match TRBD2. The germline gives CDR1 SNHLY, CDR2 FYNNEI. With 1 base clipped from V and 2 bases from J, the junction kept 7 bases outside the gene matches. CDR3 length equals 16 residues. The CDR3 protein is CASSEGRLAGTYEQYF. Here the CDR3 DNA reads TGTGCCAGCAGTGAAGGGCGGCTAGCGGGTACCTACGAGCAGTACTTC. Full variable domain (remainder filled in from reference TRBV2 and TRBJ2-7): EPEVTQTPSHQVTQMGQEVILRCVPISNHLYFYWYRQILGQKVEFLVSFYNNEISEKSEIFDDQFSVERPDGSNFTLKIRSTKLEDSAMYFCASSEGRLAGTYEQYFGPGTRLTVT.

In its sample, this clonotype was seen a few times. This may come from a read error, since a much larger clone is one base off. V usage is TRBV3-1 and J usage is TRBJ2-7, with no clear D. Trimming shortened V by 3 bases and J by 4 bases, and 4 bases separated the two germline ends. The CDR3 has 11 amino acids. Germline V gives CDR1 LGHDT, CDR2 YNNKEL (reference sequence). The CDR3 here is CASSHGYEQYF. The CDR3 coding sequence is TGTGCCAGCAGCCATGGTTACGAGCAGTACTTC.

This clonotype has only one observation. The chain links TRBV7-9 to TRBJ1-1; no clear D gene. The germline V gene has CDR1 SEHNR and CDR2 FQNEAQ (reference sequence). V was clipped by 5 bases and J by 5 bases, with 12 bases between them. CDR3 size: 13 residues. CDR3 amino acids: CASSQTVGTEAFF. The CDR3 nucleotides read TGTGCCAGCAGCCAAACCGTGGGAACTGAAGCTTTCTTT.

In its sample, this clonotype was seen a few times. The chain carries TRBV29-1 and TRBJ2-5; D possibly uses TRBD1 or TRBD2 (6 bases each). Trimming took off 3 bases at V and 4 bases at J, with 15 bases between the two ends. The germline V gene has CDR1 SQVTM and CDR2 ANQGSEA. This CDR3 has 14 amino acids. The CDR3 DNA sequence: TGCAGCGTTGATGATGGCAGGGGAGGAGAGACCCAGTACTTC. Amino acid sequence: CSVDDGRGGETQYF.

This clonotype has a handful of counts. The CDR3 DNA follows: TGCAGTGCAGATACAGGAGCGAGAAGCACAGATACGCAGTATTTT. Amino acid sequence: CSADTGARSTDTQYF. The rearrangement links TRBV20-1 to TRBJ2-3; a possible D gene is TRBD1 (5 bases). Germline V gene lookup returns CDR1 DFQATT and CDR2 SNEGSKA (reference sequence). V dropped 6 bases and J dropped 0 bases, with 16 bases sitting between them. The CDR3 is 15 amino acids.

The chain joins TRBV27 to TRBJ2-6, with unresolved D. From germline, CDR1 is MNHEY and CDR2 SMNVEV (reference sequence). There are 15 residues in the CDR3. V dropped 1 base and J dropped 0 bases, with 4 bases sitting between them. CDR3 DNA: TGTGCCAGCAGTTTATTTGGCTCTGGGGCCAACGTCCTGACTTTC. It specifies CASSLFGSGANVLTF. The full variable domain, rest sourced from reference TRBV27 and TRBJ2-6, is EAQVTQNPRYLITVTGKKLTVTCSQNMNHEYMSWYRQDPGLGLRQIYYSMNVEVTDKGDVPEGYKVSRKEKRNFPLILESPSPNQTSLYFCASSLFGSGANVLTFGAGSRLTVL.

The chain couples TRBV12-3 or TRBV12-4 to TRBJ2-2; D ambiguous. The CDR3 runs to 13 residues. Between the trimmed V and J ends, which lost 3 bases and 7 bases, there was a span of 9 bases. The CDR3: CASSFQVGGELFF. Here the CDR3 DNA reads TGTGCCAGCAGTTTTCAGGTCGGCGGGGAGCTGTTTTTT.

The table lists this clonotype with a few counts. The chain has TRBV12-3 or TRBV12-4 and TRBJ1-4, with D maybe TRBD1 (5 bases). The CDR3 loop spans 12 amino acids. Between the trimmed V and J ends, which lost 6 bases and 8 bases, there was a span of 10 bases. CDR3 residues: CASSTWGEKLFF. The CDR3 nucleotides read TGTGCCAGCAGCACGTGGGGGGAAAAACTGTTTTTT.

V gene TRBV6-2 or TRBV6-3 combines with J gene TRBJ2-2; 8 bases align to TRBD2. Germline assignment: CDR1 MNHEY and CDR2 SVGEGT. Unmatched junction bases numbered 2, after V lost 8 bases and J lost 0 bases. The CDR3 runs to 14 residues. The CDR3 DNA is TGTGCCAGCCAGCGGGGGACGAACACCGGGGAGCTGTTTTTT. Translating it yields CASQRGTNTGELFF.

The CDR3 sequence: CASSLRENGEQYF. Here the CDR3 DNA reads TGTGCCAGCAGTTTACGGGAGAATGGTGAGCAGTACTTC. The chain employs TRBV12-3 or TRBV12-4 and TRBJ2-7, with D perhaps TRBD2 (6 bases). V lost 2 bases to trimming and J lost 7 bases, with 12 bases between them. This CDR3 comprises 13 residues.

DNA for the CDR3: TGCAGTGCTACCGGGACTAGCGGGAAAGGGACCCTAGGCTCCTACGAGCAGTACTTC. It codes for CSATGTSGKGTLGSYEQYF. The J gene is TRBJ2-7, the V gene TRBV20-1; 13 bases match TRBD2. The ends lost 4 bases at V and 0 bases at J; junction bases unmatched: 15. Germline CDR1 and CDR2: DFQATT and SNEGSKA (reference sequence). The CDR3 runs 19 residues.

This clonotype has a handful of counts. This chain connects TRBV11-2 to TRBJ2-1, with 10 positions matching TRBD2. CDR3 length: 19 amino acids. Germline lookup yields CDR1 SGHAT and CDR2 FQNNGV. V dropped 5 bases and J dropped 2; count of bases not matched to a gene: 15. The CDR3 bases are TGTGCCAGCAGCCTCCGCTACGACCAGCGGGGGGGCACCTACAATGAGCAGTTCTTC. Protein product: CASSLRYDQRGGTYNEQFF. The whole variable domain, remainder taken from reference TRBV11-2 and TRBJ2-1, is EAGVAQSPRYKIIEKRQSVAFWCNPISGHATLYWYQQILGQGPKLLIQFQNNGVVDDSQLPKDRFSAERLKGVDSTLKIQPAKLEDSAVYLCASSLRYDQRGGTYNEQFFGPGTRLTVL.

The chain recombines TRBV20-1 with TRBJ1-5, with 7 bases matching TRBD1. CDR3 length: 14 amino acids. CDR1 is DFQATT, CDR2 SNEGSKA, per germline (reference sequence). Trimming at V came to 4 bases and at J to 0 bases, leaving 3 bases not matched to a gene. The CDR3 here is CSATRGNSNQPQHF. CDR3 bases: TGCAGTGCTACCAGGGGGAATAGCAATCAGCCCCAGCATTTT.

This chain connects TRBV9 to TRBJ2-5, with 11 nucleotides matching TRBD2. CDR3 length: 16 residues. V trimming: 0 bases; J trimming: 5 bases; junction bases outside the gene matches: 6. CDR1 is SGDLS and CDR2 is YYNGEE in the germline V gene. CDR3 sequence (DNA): TGTGCCAGCAGCGTAGGTCGTAGCGGGGGGGTGGAGACCCAGTACTTC. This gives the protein CASSVGRSGGVETQYF.

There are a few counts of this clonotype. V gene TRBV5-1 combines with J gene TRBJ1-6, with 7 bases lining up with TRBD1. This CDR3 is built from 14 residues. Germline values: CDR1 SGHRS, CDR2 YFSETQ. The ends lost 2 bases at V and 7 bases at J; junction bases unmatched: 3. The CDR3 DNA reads TGCGCCAGCAGCTTAAGACAGGGAAATTCACCCCTCCACTTT. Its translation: CASSLRQGNSPLHF.

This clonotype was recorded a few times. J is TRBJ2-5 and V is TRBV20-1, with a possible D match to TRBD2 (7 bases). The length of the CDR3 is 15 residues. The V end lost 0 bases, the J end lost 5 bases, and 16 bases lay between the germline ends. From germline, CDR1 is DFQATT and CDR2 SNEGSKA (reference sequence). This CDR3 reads CSARDTQGGGETQYF. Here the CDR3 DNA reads TGCAGTGCTAGAGACACTCAGGGAGGGGGTGAGACCCAGTACTTC.

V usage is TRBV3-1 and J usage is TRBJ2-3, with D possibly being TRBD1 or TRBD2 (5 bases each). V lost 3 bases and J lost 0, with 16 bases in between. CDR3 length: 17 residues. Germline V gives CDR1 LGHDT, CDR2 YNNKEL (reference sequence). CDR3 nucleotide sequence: TGTGCCAGCAGCCACATAACCGGGACCGCTAGCACAGATACGCAGTATTTT. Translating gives CASSHITGTASTDTQYF.

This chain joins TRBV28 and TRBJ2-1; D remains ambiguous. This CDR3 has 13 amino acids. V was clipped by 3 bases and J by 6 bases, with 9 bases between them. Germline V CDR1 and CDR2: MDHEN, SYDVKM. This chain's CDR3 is CASSLVHSNEQFF. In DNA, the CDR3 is TGTGCCAGCAGTTTGGTACACAGCAATGAGCAGTTCTTC.